Given below is one T cell receptor beta chain in context. These data belong to a study of identical twins. This CDR3 comprises 11 residues. Per germline, CDR1 MNHEY and CDR2 SVGEGT. Trimming removed 5 bases from V and 10 bases from J, with 9 bases in between. TCRdb reprocessed the 5' RACE reads with MiXCR, giving one entry per CDR3 protein. Seen here are 450,000 or so distinct CDR3 sequences, 20% to 25% observed once, and the top ten hold 2.5% to 3.5%. This sample was shared with a second study, whose subject was T cells expressing NK-cell markers.

This chain joins TRBV6-2 or TRBV6-3 and TRBJ2-1; the D is unclear. Sequencing was carried out using CD4+ T cells sorted from blood. The source is a woman aged 18-35 years in good health. The CDR3 region has the DNA TGTGCCAGCAGTACCATGTTCGAGCAGTTCTTC. Translating it yields CASSTMFEQFF.